This T cell receptor beta chain was sequenced for a study of early stage breast cancer tumors. About the research overall: Seven to nine ER+/PR+/HER2- tumors were invasive ductal; four were invasive lobular. Samples were sequenced at around 10-fold average coverage.

To note about this clone: Its antigen is unidentified.

The CDR3 loop spans 13 amino acids. CDR1 and CDR2 from the germline V gene are KGHSH and LQKENI. With 1 base clipped from V and 5 bases from J, the junction kept 1 base outside the gene matches. Study-level points and caveats: Commonly generated sequences made up most enriched TCRB sequences shared between patients. Comparing each tissue with blood distinguished tumor from normal in about 90% of the 16 patients.

Produced via immunoSEQ multiplex PCR; TCRdb's table is partial and in-frame only. The table lists tens of thousands of clones, about two thirds of them singletons. The material sequenced was blood. The TCR sequence derives from a person aged 45-60 years with breast cancer. The V call is TRBV18, the J call TRBJ1-1; TRBD1 aligns across 7 bases. CDR3 sequence (DNA): TGTGCCAGCTCACCACAGGGGGCGACTGAAGCTTTCTTT. Protein sequence: CASSPQGATEAFF.